What follows is one T cell receptor (beta chain) and its context. Profiled with immunoSEQ multiplex PCR; TCRdb holds only in-frame clones, not every one. The data show under 150,000 clones, more than 85% seen once. The sample originates from a study of control samples from healthy donors and cancer patients. Trimming removed 3 bases from V and 3 bases from J, with 8 bases in between. The CDR3 sequence is 13 residues long. The receptor comes from a young man in good health. The V and J genes are TRBV12-3 or TRBV12-4 and TRBJ2-5, with D perhaps given as TRBD1 or TRBD2 (5 bases each). The material sequenced was blood. The CDR3 spells CASSFGGKETQYF. CDR3 nucleotides: TGTGCCAGCAGTTTTGGGGGTAAAGAGACCCAGTACTTC.